Listed below are T cell receptor beta chains from one sample, sequenced in a study of blood T cells in healthy people across ages. TCRdb re-analysed the 5' RACE reads in MiXCR, keeping a single row per CDR3 protein. This sample has about 1 million distinct CDR3 sequences; roughly 45% occur once, and the top ten carry over 15%. The sample comprised blood. The receptors originated from a woman in her fifties or sixties in good health. The CDR3 runs from the conserved cysteine through the conserved F or W. D genes are given only for firm matches. For some rows the clone size is stated as once, few or many, or as a class when expanded; others skip it.

J,size,V,D,DNA,CDR3
TRBJ2-1,.,TRBV27,.,TGTGCCAGCAGTCCGACCTCGGGAAGGAGAGGGATCTACAATGAGCAGTTCTTC,CASSPTSGRRGIYNEQFF
TRBJ1-5,few,TRBV20-1,TRBD1,TGCAGTGCTAGAGCCGGGACAGGGGGGCGTCAGCCCCAGCATTTT,CSARAGTGGRQPQHF
TRBJ2-3,.,TRBV29-1,.,TGCAGCGTTGAACTAAGGGGCACAGATACGCAGTATTTT,CSVELRGTDTQYF
TRBJ2-7,many,TRBV20-1,.,TGCAGTGCCCAGAGGTCGGGAGCCTCCTACGAGCAGTACTTC,CSAQRSGASYEQYF
TRBJ1-2,.,TRBV14,.,TGTGCCAGCAGCGAATACAGGAGGGAGCCCAACTATGGCTACACCTTC,CASSEYRREPNYGYTF
TRBJ2-3,many,TRBV6-1,TRBD2,TGTGCCAGCAGTGAAGTGGCTAGCGGGACAGATACGCAGTATTTT,CASSEVASGTDTQYF
TRBJ2-7,few,TRBV27,.,TGTGCCAGCAGTCTCGTACGATTTGGTGTCTACGAGCAGTACTTC,CASSLVRFGVYEQYF
TRBJ2-1,few,TRBV20-1,TRBD1,TGCAGTGCTAGAGCCCCAGCAGGGGGCAATGAGCAGTTCTTC,CSARAPAGGNEQFF
TRBJ2-3,few,TRBV7-6,.,TGTGCCAGCAGCTTACCGCGTACGGTAGAGGGCACAGATACGCAGTATTTT,CASSLPRTVEGTDTQYF
TRBJ2-3,few,TRBV27,TRBD1,TGTGCCAGCAGTCTCCGGGACAGGGGCGGGACAGATACGCAGTATTTT,CASSLRDRGGTDTQYF
TRBJ2-5,.,TRBV2,.,TGTGCCAGCGTCCAAGAGACCCAGTACTTC,CASVQETQYF
TRBJ2-1,.,TRBV20-1,.,TGCAGTGCACACGCAACTACTACCCTTTACAATGAGCAGTTCTTC,CSAHATTTLYNEQFF
TRBJ1-4,once,TRBV29-1,TRBD1,TGCAGCGTTGATCCGGGACAGGGGTCTAATGAAAAACTGTTTTTT,CSVDPGQGSNEKLFF
TRBJ2-7,.,TRBV29-1,TRBD2,TGCAGCGTTCCCCTACTAGCGGAGGTCTCCTACAATGAGCAGTACTTC,CSVPLLAEVSYNEQYF
TRBJ1-2,.,TRBV4-2,.,TGTGCCAGCAGCCAGGTGTTAGCTACTAACTATGGCTACACCTTC,CASSQVLATNYGYTF